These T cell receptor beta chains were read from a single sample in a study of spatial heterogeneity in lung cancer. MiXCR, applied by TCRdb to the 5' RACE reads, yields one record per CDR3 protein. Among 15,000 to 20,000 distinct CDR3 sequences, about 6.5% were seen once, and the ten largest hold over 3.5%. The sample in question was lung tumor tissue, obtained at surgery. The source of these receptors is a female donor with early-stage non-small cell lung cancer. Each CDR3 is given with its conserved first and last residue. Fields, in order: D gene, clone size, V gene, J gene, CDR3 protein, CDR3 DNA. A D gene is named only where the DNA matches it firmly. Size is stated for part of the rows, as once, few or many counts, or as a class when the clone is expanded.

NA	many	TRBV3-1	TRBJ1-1	CASSRTGTRAFF	TGTGCCAGCAGCCGCACCGGGACAAGAGCTTTCTTT
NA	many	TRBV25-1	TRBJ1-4	CASSFARGTNEKLFF	TGTGCCAGCAGTTTCGCCCGGGGCACTAATGAAAAACTGTTTTTT
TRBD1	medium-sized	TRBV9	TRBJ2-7	CASSPSDRVYEQYF	TGTGCCAGCAGCCCTTCCGACAGGGTCTACGAGCAGTACTTC
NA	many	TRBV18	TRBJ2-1	CASSPPSRKDYNEQFF	TGTGCCAGCTCACCACCGTCGAGGAAAGACTACAATGAGCAGTTCTTC
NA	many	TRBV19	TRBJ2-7	CASSIRSALSYEQYF	TGTGCCAGTAGTATAAGGAGCGCCCTCTCCTACGAGCAGTACTTC
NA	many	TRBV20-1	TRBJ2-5	CSAAGQGDAETQYF	TGCAGTGCCGCGGGGCAAGGGGATGCTGAGACCCAGTACTTC
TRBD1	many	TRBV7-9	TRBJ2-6	CASSLPRQGPGANVLTF	TGTGCCAGCAGCTTACCAAGACAGGGACCTGGGGCCAACGTCCTGACTTTC
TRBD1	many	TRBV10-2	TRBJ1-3	CASSDTGAGGNTIYF	TGCGCCAGCAGTGATACAGGGGCCGGTGGAAACACCATATATTTT
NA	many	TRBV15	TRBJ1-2	CATSREGGTSYGYTF	TGTGCCACCAGCAGAGAAGGTGGTACTTCCTATGGCTACACCTTC
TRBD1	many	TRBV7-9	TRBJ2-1	CASSRPGTGYTYNEQFF	TGTGCCAGCAGCCGTCCCGGGACAGGGTATACCTACAATGAGCAGTTCTTC
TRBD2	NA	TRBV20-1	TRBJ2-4	CSAVAGQAKNIQYF	TGCAGTGCTGTAGCGGGCCAAGCCAAAAACATTCAGTACTTC
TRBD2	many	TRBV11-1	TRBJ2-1	CASSRTSPWEAEQFF	TGTGCCAGCAGTCGGACTAGCCCCTGGGAGGCGGAGCAGTTCTTC
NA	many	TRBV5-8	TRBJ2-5	CASSLMMETQYF	TGTGCCAGCAGCTTGATGATGGAGACCCAGTACTTC
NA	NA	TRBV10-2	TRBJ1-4	CASRDPGEPAEKLFF	TGCGCCAGCAGGGACCCAGGCGAACCGGCTGAAAAACTGTTTTTT
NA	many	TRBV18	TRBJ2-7	CASSPLGTGENYEQYF	TGTGCCAGCTCACCGCTTGGGACGGGAGAAAATTACGAGCAGTACTTC
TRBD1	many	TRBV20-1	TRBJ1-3	CSATDRGIGDTIYF	TGCAGTGCAACAGACAGGGGAATTGGGGACACCATATATTTT
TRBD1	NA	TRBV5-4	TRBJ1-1	CASSSSTGGRTEAFF	TGTGCCAGCAGCTCCTCAACAGGGGGCCGCACTGAAGCTTTCTTT
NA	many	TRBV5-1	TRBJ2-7	CASSHPGLPYEQYF	TGCGCCAGCAGCCATCCCGGACTTCCTTACGAGCAGTACTTC
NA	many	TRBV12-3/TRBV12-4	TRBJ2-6	CASSLSGANVLTF	TGTGCCAGCAGTTTAAGTGGGGCCAACGTCCTGACTTTC
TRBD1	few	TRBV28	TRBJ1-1	CASSTGGVDTEAFF	TGTGCCAGCAGTACAGGGGGCGTGGACACTGAAGCTTTCTTT
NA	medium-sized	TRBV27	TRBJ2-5	CASSPGLLGSALETQYF	TGTGCCAGCAGTCCCGGGCTCCTGGGGAGCGCCTTGGAGACCCAGTACTTC
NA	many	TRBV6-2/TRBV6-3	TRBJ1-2	CASSQSYYGYTF	TGTGCCAGCAGTCAGAGCTACTATGGCTACACCTTC
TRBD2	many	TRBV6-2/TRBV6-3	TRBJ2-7	CASTVAGVNYEQYF	TGTGCCAGCACGGTGGCGGGAGTGAACTACGAGCAGTACTTC
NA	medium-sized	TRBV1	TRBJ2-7	CTSSLRDRGSYEQYF	TGCACCAGCAGCCTCCGGGACAGGGGCTCCTACGAGCAGTACTTC
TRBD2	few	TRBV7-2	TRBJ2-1	CASSLVGLAGLGYDGEQFF	TGTGCCAGCAGCTTAGTGGGACTAGCGGGATTAGGATATGACGGTGAGCAGTTCTTC
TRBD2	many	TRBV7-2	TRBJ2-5	CASSSGLAGGPRETQYF	TGTGCCAGCAGCTCCGGACTAGCGGGAGGGCCGAGGGAGACCCAGTACTTC
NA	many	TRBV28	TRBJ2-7	CASSLRGKQYF	TGTGCCAGCAGTCTCCGGGGAAAGCAGTACTTC
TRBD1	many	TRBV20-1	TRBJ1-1	CSARDDRRTGKTEAFF	TGCAGTGCTAGAGATGACCGGAGGACAGGGAAAACTGAAGCTTTCTTT
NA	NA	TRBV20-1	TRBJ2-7	CSARVLTSDYEQYF	TGCAGTGCTAGAGTTCTTACTTCGGACTACGAGCAGTACTTC
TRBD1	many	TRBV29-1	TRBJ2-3	CSVVVDRGRTDTQYF	TGCAGCGTTGTAGTGGACAGGGGGCGAACAGATACGCAGTATTTT
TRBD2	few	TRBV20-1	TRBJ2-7	CSASSGLAGSYEQYF	TGCAGTGCTAGCTCCGGACTAGCGGGCTCCTACGAGCAGTACTTC
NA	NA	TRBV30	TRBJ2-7	CAWSRGYEQYF	TGTGCCTGGAGTAGGGGCTACGAGCAGTACTTC
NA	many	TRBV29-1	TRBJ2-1	CSVGSGNNEQFF	TGCAGCGTTGGCTCCGGAAACAATGAGCAGTTCTTC
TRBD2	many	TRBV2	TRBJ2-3	CASGLDVSGRPTDTQYF	TGTGCCAGCGGCCTCGATGTAAGCGGGAGGCCCACAGATACGCAGTATTTT
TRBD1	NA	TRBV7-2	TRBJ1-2	CASTETGDVEGYTF	TGTGCCAGCACCGAGACAGGGGATGTTGAAGGCTACACCTTC
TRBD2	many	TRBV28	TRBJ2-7	CASSSGLADYEQYF	TGTGCCAGCAGTTCCGGACTAGCGGACTACGAGCAGTACTTC
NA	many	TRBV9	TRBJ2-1	CASSALSYEQFF	TGTGCCAGCAGCGCCCTTAGCTATGAGCAGTTCTTC
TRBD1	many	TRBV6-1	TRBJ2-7	CASSVNRDSSYEQYF	TGTGCCAGCAGTGTAAACCGGGACAGCTCCTACGAGCAGTACTTC
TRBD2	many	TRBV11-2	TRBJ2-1	CASSLEGRVSGEQFF	TGTGCCAGCAGCTTAGAAGGGAGGGTCAGTGGTGAGCAGTTCTTC
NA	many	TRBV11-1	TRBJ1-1	CASSLSPRAIRNTEAFF	TGTGCCAGCAGCTTGTCCCCCAGGGCAATCCGGAACACTGAAGCTTTCTTT
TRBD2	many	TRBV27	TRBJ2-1	CASMTSGRNEQFF	TGTGCCAGCATGACTAGCGGGAGAAATGAGCAGTTCTTC
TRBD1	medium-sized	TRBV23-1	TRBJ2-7	CASSQEDRDDSREQYF	TGCGCCAGCAGTCAGGAGGACAGGGACGATTCTAGGGAGCAGTACTTC
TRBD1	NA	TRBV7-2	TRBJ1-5	CASSSGTGGSRPQHF	TGTGCCAGCAGTTCCGGGACAGGGGGCTCCCGGCCCCAGCATTTT
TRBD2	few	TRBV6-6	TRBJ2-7	CASSPFGGGDKYF	TGTGCCAGCAGCCCATTCGGGGGGGGAGACAAGTACTTC
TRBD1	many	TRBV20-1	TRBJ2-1	CSAEDRAVGDEQFF	TGCAGTGCTGAAGACAGGGCGGTGGGGGATGAGCAGTTCTTC
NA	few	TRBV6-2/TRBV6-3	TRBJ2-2	CASGTGFTGELFF	TGTGCCAGCGGAACAGGGTTTACCGGGGAGCTGTTTTTT
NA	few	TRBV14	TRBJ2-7	CASGSGYEQYF	TGTGCCAGCGGTAGTGGTTACGAGCAGTACTTC
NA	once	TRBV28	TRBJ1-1	CASSLFGRAGVTEAFF	TGTGCCAGCAGTTTATTTGGCAGGGCCGGGGTCACTGAAGCTTTCTTT
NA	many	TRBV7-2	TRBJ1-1	CASSVTGNTEAFF	TGTGCCAGCAGCGTGACAGGGAACACTGAAGCTTTCTTT
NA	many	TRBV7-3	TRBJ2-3	CASSPTGTPTDTQYF	TGTGCCAGCAGCCCCACCGGGACTCCCACAGATACGCAGTATTTT
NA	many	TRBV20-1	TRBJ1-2	CSARDASNYGYTF	TGCAGTGCAAGGGACGCCTCTAACTATGGCTACACCTTC
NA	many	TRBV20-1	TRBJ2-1	CSARGPSGGSYNEQFF	TGCAGTGCTAGAGGCCCCTCCGGGGGTTCCTACAATGAGCAGTTCTTC
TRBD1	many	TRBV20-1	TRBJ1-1	CSASPGQGRKAFF	TGCAGTGCTAGCCCGGGACAGGGGCGGAAAGCTTTCTTT
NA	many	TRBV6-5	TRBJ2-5	CASTSFVYF	TGTGCCAGCACGTCTTTTGTGTACTTC
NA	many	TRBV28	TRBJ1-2	CASSYPSYGYTF	TGTGCCAGCAGTTACCCTTCGTATGGCTACACCTTC
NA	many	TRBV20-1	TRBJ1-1	CSVVLTLNTEAFF	TGCAGTGTGGTGTTGACACTGAACACTGAAGCTTTCTTT
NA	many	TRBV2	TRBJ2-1	CATQYDSSYNEQFF	TGTGCCACCCAGTATGACAGTTCCTACAATGAGCAGTTCTTC
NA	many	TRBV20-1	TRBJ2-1	CSARDPKRSYNEQFF	TGCAGTGCTAGAGATCCAAAGCGGTCCTACAATGAGCAGTTCTTC
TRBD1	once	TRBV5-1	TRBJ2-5	CASSSRTGGFETQYF	TGCGCCAGCAGCTCTCGGACAGGGGGCTTTGAGACCCAGTACTTC